The clone carrying this TCR beta chain was counted at least ten times. This sample is drawn from a study of regulatory T cells in long-lasting Graves disease. Study information: Antithyroid drug intake by newly diagnosed Graves' patients had lasted under 3 months.

Time point described: newly diagnosed GD, antithyroid drugs for less than 3 months. Construction of the TCR library relied on RNA isolated from PBMCs. For TCR beta, libraries came from iRepertoire HTBI primers and Arm-PCR of CDR3 regions. MiXCR, applied by TCRdb to the multiplex PCR reads, yields one record per CDR3 protein. In the table there are 500,000 or so distinct CDR3 sequences, under 20% of which are singletons. Germline V gives CDR1 SEHNR, CDR2 FQNEAQ (reference sequence). This CDR3 spans 14 amino acids. V was shortened by 10 bases and J by 0 bases, with 10 bases between the two germline ends. The same specimen was also included in a second study, on T cells in Graves' hyperthyroidism and ophthalmopathy.

The sequence came from a man aged 40-55 years with Graves disease. The sample was peripheral blood mononuclear cells (PBMCs), taken at new diagnosis, from a patient treated with antithyroid drugs. The J gene is TRBJ2-6, the V gene TRBV7-9, with D hard to call. The CDR3 DNA follows: TGTGCCACTAAGGGCGGCTCTGGGGCCAACGTCCTGACTTTC. This gives the protein CATKGGSGANVLTF.